This TCR beta chain is from a study of CD8 T cells in ankylosing spondylitis. Construction of TCR beta libraries was performed using quantitative 5'-RACE with molecular barcodes. One entry per CDR3 protein, called by TCRdb with MiXCR from the 5' RACE reads. This sample has about 250,000 distinct CDR3 sequences; about 30% occur once, and the top ten carry roughly 4.2%. This clonotype was observed a handful of times. The antigen is undetermined. CDR1 is SQVTM and CDR2 is ANQGSEA in the germline V gene. This CDR3 comprises 13 residues. V dropped 2 bases and J dropped 1 base, with 6 bases sitting between them. Findings and caveats of the study: Typical of ankylosing spondylitis blood, it appeared, was a TCR beta motif of roughly eight highly homologous variants. Disease-linked clones reportedly showed significant enrichment in matched ankylosing spondylitis synovial fluid. Peripheral blood samples showed relatively rare disease-linked clones, and these clones were CD8+.

This chain connects TRBV29-1 to TRBJ2-1; unclear D gene. The material sequenced was blood, either unsorted or a sorted T cell fraction (not recorded which). This TCR was recovered from a male donor with ankylosing spondylitis or in good health (not recorded which). The CDR3 nucleotides read TGCAGCGTTGAAATAGGGTCCTACAATGAGCAGTTCTTC. Protein product: CSVEIGSYNEQFF.